Following are 17 T cell receptor beta chains from one sample sequenced in a study of shared clonotypes between healthy human individuals. Terminally differentiated effector memory CD45RA+ cells were excluded from the naive CD8 cells, which were CD45RO-negative and positively selected for CCR7. The protocol was immunoSEQ multiplex PCR, while the TCRdb copy is restricted to in-frame clones and leaves out a portion. In the table there are around 650,000 clones, approximately 96% of which are singletons. Sequenced sample: naive CD8+ T cells sorted from blood. These receptors were obtained from a woman aged 30 to 39 in good health.

The V call is TRBV28, the J call TRBJ1-1; the D is unclear. The CDR3 totals 14 residues. With 3 bases removed from V and 2 bases from J, the gap between germline ends came to 10 bases. Looked up from germline, CDR1 is MDHEN and CDR2 is SYDVKM. CDR3 protein: CASSFTSSNTEAFF. CDR3 DNA sequence: TGTGCCAGCAGTTTCACATCTTCTAACACTGAAGCTTTCTTT. Together with reference TRBV28 and TRBJ1-1, the CDR3 gives the full variable domain: DVKVTQSSRYLVKRTGEKVFLECVQDMDHENMFWYRQDPGLGLRLIYFSYDVKMKEKGDIPEGYSVSREKKERFSLILESASTNQTSMYLCASSFTSSNTEAFFGQGTRLTVV.

The chain couples TRBV19 to TRBJ1-4, with 12 bases identical to TRBD1. Germline loops: CDR1 LNHDA, CDR2 SQIVND (reference sequence). CDR3 size: 16 residues. J gave up 10 bases and V 5 bases, and 11 bases lay outside the gene matches. Written as DNA, the CDR3 is TGTGCCAGTAGTCCGACGGCGGGACAGGGGGCTGTAAAACTGTTTTTT. This codes for CASSPTAGQGAVKLFF. Drawing the rest from reference TRBV19 and TRBJ1-4, the complete variable domain is DGGITQSPKYLFRKEGQNVTLSCEQNLNHDAMYWYRQDPGQGLRLIYYSQIVNDFQKGDIAEGYSVSREKKESFPLTVTSAQKNPTAFYLCASSPTAGQGAVKLFFGSGTQLSVL.

This clone was observed once. This chain connects TRBV7-6 to TRBJ2-1; 10 bases agree with TRBD2. The germline gives CDR1 SGHVS, CDR2 FNYEAQ. The V segment lost 1 base and the J segment 9 bases; nucleotides outside the gene matches: 6. The CDR3 sequence is 15 residues long. The CDR3: CASSLVQREGPEQFF. For the CDR3, the DNA is TGTGCCAGCAGCTTAGTCCAGCGGGAGGGCCCTGAGCAGTTCTTC. Using reference TRBV7-6 and TRBJ2-1 for the parts outside the CDR3, the full variable domain is GAGVSQSPRYKVTKRGQDVALRCDPISGHVSLYWYRQALGQGPEFLTYFNYEAQQDKSGLPNDRFSAERPEGSISTLTIQRTEQRDSAMYRCASSLVQREGPEQFFGPGTRLTVL.

V is TRBV5-6 and J is TRBJ2-1; possibly TRBD1 for D (5 bases). Germline CDR1 and CDR2: SGHDT and YYEEEE. The CDR3 sequence is 17 residues long. V was cut by 2 bases and J by 0 bases, with 15 bases left in between. In nucleotides, the CDR3 is TGTGCCAGCAGCTTTACCACAGGCCGGAGCTCCTACAATGAGCAGTTCTTC. It codes for CASSFTTGRSSYNEQFF.

This clone was counted a few times. V usage is TRBV27 and J usage is TRBJ1-1, with no clear D. The CDR3 has 13 amino acids. Trimming removed 4 bases at V and 1 base at J, with 7 bases between. The germline V gene encodes CDR1 MNHEY and CDR2 SMNVEV (reference sequence). The CDR3 DNA follows: TGTGCCAGCAGTTGGGAAAGGAACACTGAAGCTTTCTTT. Protein: CASSWERNTEAFF.

The V call is TRBV7-7, the J call TRBJ2-7, with a weak D call TRBD2 (5 bases). Trimming took off 2 bases at V and 4 bases at J, with 9 bases between the two ends. The germline gives CDR1 SSHAT, CDR2 FNYEAQ (reference sequence). The CDR3 has 13 residues. The CDR3 reads CASSLTREYEQYF. DNA of the CDR3: TGTGCCAGCAGCTTAACGAGGGAGTACGAGCAGTACTTC.

The chain is built from TRBV15 and TRBJ2-5; D unclear. Germline V gene sequence: CDR1 LNHNV, CDR2 YYDKDF (reference sequence). Trimming pared 5 bases from V and 1 base from J, leaving 11 bases between. This CDR3 comprises 14 residues. CDR3 sequence reads: CATSGSFAQETQYF. CDR3 DNA sequence: TGTGCCACCAGCGGCAGCTTCGCCCAAGAGACCCAGTACTTC.

V is TRBV15 and J is TRBJ1-2; the match to TRBD1 covers 9 bases. The CDR3 is 15 amino acids. With V trimmed by 9 bases and J by 5 bases, 13 bases remained unmatched. Per germline, CDR1 LNHNV and CDR2 YYDKDF (reference sequence). CDR3 in DNA: TGTGCCACTAGGAGGTCGGGACAGGGTATTTATGGCTACACCTTC. It translates to CATRRSGQGIYGYTF.

This sequence joins TRBV5-1 and TRBJ2-5; D remains ambiguous. Germline values: CDR1 SGHRS, CDR2 YFSETQ. Trimming removed 4 bases from V and 1 base from J, with 11 bases in between. This CDR3 region has 14 residues. The CDR3 nucleotides are TGCGCCAGCAGCCTAATGGACGGCCAAGAGACCCAGTACTTC. Its translation: CASSLMDGQETQYF.

Concerning this clone itself: This sample also contains other DNA sequences that code for the same CDR3. This sequence joins TRBV2 and TRBJ2-1; D not resolved. V lost 6 bases and J lost 10, with 7 bases in between. This CDR3 is 10 amino acids long. Germline CDR1 reads SNHLY; CDR2 reads FYNNEI. CDR3 DNA: TGTGCCAGCAGGGGCAACGAGCAGTTCTTC. It encodes CASRGNEQFF.

In this sample, this clone turned up once. The chain employs TRBV11-2 and TRBJ2-1; D may be TRBD2 (6 bases). V was pared by 4 bases and J by 5 bases, with 21 bases between. Germline loops: CDR1 SGHAT, CDR2 FQNNGV. This CDR3 has 17 residues. The CDR3 DNA reads TGTGCCAGCAGCTGGGCCAGGGTCGGGCGGGGCGACAATGAGCAGTTCTTC. Translated: CASSWARVGRGDNEQFF.

This chain connects TRBV19 to TRBJ2-7; D is ambiguous. Germline V gene data show CDR1 as LNHDA and CDR2 as SQIVND (reference sequence). The CDR3 has 14 amino acids. Trimming removed 0 bases at V and 7 bases at J, with 13 bases between. CDR3 bases: TGTGCCAGTAGTATAGATCTGGAAGGGCTGGAGCAGTACTTC. As protein: CASSIDLEGLEQYF.

V is TRBV4-2 and J is TRBJ1-1; D gene uncertain. The CDR3 runs to 14 residues. With 2 bases removed from V and 5 bases from J, the gap between germline ends came to 12 bases. Germline-derived CDR1 and CDR2 are LGHNA and YNFKEQ. The CDR3 region has the DNA TGTGCCAGCAGCCAATCTTTAGGGTGGACTGAAGCTTTCTTT. It translates to CASSQSLGWTEAFF.

This chain connects TRBV21-1 to TRBJ2-7; TRBD2 was called by the table and not checked on the DNA. TRBV21-1 is an annotated pseudogene. CDR3 length: 15 amino acids. The CDR3 sequence is CASSLSGTSSYEQYF. DNA of the CDR3: TGTGCCAGCAGTCTCTCCGGGACTAGTTCTTACGAGCAGTACTTC.

V and J are TRBV5-4 and TRBJ1-1; D unresolved. The CDR3 runs 13 residues. Germline V gene sequence: CDR1 SGHNT, CDR2 YYREEE (reference sequence). With 4 bases removed from V and 0 bases from J, the gap between germline ends came to 7 bases. The DNA of the CDR3 is TGTGCCAGCAGCGGTACATTGAACACTGAAGCTTTCTTT. This translates into CASSGTLNTEAFF. Full variable domain (remainder filled in from reference TRBV5-4 and TRBJ1-1): ETGVTQSPTHLIKTRGQQVTLRCSSQSGHNTVSWYQQALGQGPQFIFQYYREEENGRGNFPPRFSGLQFPNYSSELNVNALELDDSALYLCASSGTLNTEAFFGQGTRLTVV.

V and J are TRBV28 and TRBJ2-7, with a possible D match to TRBD2 (5 bases). The germline V gene encodes CDR1 MDHEN and CDR2 SYDVKM. With 11 bases removed from V and 8 bases from J, the gap between germline ends came to 13 bases. The CDR3 contains 10 residues. Here the CDR3 reads CACPGGKQYF. For the CDR3, the DNA is TGTGCCTGTCCCGGAGGTAAGCAGTACTTC.

The genes are TRBV27 and TRBJ2-7; D is undetermined. V was cut by 4 bases and J by 2 bases, with 9 bases left in between. CDR1 and CDR2 (germline): MNHEY, SMNVEV (reference sequence). This CDR3 is built from 13 residues. The DNA of the CDR3 is TGTGCCAGCAGTTATCGGGCAACCTACGAGCAGTACTTC. The encoded protein is CASSYRATYEQYF.